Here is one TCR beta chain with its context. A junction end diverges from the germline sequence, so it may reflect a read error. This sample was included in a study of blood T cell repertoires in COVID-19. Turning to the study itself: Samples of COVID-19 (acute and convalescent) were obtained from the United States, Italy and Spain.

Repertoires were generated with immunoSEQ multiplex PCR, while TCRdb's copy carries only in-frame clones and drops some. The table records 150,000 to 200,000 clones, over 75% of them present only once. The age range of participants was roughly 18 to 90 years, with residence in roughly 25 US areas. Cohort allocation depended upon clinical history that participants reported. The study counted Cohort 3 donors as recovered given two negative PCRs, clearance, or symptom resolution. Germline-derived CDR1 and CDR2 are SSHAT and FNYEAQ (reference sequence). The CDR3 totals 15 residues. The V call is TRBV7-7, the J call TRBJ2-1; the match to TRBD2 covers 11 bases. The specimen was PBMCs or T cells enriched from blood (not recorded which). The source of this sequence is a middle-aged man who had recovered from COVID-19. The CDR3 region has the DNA TGTGCTAGCAGTTCCGGGACTAGCGGAAACAATGAGCAGTTCTTC. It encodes CASSSGTSGNNEQFF.